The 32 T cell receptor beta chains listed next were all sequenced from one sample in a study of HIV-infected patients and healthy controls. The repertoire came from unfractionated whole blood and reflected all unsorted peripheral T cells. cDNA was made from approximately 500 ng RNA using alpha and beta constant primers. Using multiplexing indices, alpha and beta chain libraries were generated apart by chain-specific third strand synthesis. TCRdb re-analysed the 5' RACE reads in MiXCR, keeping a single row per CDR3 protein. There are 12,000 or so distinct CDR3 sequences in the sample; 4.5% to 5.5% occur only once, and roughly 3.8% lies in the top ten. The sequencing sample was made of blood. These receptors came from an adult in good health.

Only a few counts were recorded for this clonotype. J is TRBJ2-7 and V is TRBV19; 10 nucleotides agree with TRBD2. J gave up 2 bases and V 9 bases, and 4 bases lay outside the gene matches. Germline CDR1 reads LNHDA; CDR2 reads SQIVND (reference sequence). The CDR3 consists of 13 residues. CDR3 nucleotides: TGTGCCAGCAGGACTAGCGGAACCTACGAGCAGTACTTC. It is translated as CASRTSGTYEQYF.

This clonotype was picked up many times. Here the CDR3 DNA reads TGCAGCGTTATACAGGGTTTCACTGAAGCTTTCTTT. It specifies CSVIQGFTEAFF. V and J are TRBV29-1 and TRBJ1-1; D is possibly TRBD1 (6 bases). Per the germline V gene, CDR1 is SQVTM and CDR2 is ANQGSEA. This CDR3 comprises 12 residues. V lost 5 bases and J lost 4, with 11 bases in between.

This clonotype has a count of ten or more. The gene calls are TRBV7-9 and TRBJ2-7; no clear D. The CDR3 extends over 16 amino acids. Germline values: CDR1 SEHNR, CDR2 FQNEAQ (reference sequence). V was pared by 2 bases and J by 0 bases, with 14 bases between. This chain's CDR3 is CASSLTAVLNSYEQYF. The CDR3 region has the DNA TGTGCCAGCAGCTTAACGGCGGTACTTAACTCCTACGAGCAGTACTTC.

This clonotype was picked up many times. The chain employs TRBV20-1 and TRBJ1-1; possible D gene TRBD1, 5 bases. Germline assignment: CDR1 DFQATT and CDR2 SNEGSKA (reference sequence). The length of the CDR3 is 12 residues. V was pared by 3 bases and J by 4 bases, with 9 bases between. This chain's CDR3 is CSASRVGTEAFF. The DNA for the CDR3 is TGCAGTGCTAGCAGGGTGGGCACTGAAGCTTTCTTT.

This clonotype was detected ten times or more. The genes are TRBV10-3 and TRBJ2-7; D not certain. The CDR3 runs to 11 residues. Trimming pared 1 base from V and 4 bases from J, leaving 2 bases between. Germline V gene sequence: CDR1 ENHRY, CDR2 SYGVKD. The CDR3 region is CAISEYYEQYF. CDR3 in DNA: TGTGCCATCAGTGAGTATTACGAGCAGTACTTC.

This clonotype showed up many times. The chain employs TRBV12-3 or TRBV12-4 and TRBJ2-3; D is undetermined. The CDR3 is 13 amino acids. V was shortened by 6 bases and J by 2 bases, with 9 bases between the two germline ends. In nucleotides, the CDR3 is TGTGCCAGCAGCTTACAGTCCACAGATACGCAGTATTTT. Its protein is CASSLQSTDTQYF.

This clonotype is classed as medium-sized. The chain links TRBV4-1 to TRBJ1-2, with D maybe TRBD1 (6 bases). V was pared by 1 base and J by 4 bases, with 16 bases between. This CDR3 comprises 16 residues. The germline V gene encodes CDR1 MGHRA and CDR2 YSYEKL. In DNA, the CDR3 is TGCGCCAGCAGCCAAGGGTTCCAGGGGCAGACCTATGGCTACACCTTC. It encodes CASSQGFQGQTYGYTF.

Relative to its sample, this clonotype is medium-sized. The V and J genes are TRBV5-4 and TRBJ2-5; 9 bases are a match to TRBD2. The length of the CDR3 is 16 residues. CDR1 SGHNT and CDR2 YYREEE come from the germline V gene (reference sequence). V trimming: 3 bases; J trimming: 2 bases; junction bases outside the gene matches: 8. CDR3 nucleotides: TGTGCCAGCAGCTCCAAGAGCGGGGGGCAGCAAGAGACCCAGTACTTC. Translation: CASSSKSGGQQETQYF. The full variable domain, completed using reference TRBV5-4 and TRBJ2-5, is ETGVTQSPTHLIKTRGQQVTLRCSSQSGHNTVSWYQQALGQGPQFIFQYYREEENGRGNFPPRFSGLQFPNYSSELNVNALELDDSALYLCASSSKSGGQQETQYFGPGTRLLVL.

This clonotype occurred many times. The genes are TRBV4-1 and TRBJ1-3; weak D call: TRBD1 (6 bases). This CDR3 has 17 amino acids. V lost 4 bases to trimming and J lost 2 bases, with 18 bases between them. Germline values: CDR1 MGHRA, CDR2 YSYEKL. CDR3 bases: TGCGCCAGCAGCCTGGAAGAGGTGTGGGGGCCTGGAAACACCATATATTTT. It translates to CASSLEEVWGPGNTIYF.

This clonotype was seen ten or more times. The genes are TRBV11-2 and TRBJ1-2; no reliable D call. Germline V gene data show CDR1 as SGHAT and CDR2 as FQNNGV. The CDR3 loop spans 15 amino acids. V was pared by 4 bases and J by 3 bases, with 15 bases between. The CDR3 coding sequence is TGTGCCAGCAGCTCTACGGTGCGGCAGCACTATGGCTACACCTTC. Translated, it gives CASSSTVRQHYGYTF.

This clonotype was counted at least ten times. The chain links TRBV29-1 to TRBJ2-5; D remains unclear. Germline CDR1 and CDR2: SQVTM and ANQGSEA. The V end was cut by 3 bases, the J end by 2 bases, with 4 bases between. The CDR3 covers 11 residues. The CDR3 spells CSVDRQETQYF. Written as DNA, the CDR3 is TGCAGCGTTGACAGACAAGAGACCCAGTACTTC. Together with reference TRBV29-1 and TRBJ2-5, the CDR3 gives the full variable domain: SAVISQKPSRDICQRGTSLTIQCQVDSQVTMMFWYRQQPGQSLTLIATANQGSEATYESGFVIDKFPISRPNLTFSTLTVSNMSPEDSSIYLCSVDRQETQYFGPGTRLLVL.

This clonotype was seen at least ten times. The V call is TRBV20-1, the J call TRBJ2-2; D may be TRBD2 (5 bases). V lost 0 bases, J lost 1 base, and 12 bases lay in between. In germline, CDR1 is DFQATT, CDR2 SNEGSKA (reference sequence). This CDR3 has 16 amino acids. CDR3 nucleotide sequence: TGCAGTGCTAGAGATAGGAGCGGACGGAACACCGGGGAGCTGTTTTTT. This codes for CSARDRSGRNTGELFF.

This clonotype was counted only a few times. CDR3 residues: CASSLMLGFQPQHF. The CDR3 nucleotides read TGTGCCAGCAGTTTGATGCTAGGGTTTCAGCCCCAGCATTTT. The chain is built from TRBV12-3 or TRBV12-4 and TRBJ1-5; D ambiguous. The CDR3 totals 14 residues. Trimming took 3 bases from V and 6 from J, leaving 12 bases between them.

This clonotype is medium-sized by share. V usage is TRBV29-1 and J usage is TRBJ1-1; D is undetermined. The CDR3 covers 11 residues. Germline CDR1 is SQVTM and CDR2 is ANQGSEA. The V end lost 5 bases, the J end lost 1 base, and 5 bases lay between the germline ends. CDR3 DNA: TGCAGCGTTCACGCGAACACTGAAGCTTTCTTT. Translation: CSVHANTEAFF.

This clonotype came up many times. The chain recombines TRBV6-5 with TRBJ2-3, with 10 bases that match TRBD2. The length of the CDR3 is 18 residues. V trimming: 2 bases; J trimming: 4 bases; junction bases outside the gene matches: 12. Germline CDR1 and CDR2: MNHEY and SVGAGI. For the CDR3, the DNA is TGTGCCAGCAGTTACGAGTGGGGAGCGGGGGGGTCCCCAGATACGCAGTATTTT. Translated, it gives CASSYEWGAGGSPDTQYF.

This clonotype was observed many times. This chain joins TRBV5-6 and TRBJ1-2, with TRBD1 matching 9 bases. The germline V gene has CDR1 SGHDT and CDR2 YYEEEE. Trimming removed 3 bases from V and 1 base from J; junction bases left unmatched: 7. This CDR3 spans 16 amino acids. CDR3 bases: TGTGCCAGCAGCTGGACCGGGACAGGGAGTAACTATGGCTACACCTTC. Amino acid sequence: CASSWTGTGSNYGYTF. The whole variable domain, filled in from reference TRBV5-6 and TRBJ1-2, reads DAGVTQSPTHLIKTRGQQVTLRCSPKSGHDTVSWYQQALGQGPQFIFQYYEEEERQRGNFPDRFSGHQFPNYSSELNVNALLLGDSALYLCASSWTGTGSNYGYTFGSGTRLTVV.

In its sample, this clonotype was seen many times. CDR3 DNA sequence: TGTGCCAGCAGCCGTGGCACGGGCCCCTCCTACGAGCAGTACTTC. This encodes CASSRGTGPSYEQYF. The chain is built from TRBV14 and TRBJ2-7, with D unclear. Deletions cut 4 bases from V and 0 bases from J, with 13 bases between. CDR1 is SGHDN, CDR2 FVKESK, per germline. The CDR3 is 15 residues long.

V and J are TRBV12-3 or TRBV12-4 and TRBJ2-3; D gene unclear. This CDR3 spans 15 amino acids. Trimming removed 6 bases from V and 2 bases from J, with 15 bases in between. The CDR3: CASSSTPDVTDTQYF. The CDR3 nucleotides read TGTGCCAGCAGCTCTACCCCGGACGTCACAGATACGCAGTATTTT.

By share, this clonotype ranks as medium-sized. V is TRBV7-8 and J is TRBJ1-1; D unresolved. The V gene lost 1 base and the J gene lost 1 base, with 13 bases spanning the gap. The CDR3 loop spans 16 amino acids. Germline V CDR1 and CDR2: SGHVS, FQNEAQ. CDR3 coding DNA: TGTGCCAGCAGCTTAGTTTCGGGGAGTCGGAACACTGAAGCTTTCTTT. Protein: CASSLVSGSRNTEAFF.

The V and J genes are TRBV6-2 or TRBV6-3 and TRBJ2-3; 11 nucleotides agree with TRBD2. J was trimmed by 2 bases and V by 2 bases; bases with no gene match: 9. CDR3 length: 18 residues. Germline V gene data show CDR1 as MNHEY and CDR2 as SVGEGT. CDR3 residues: CASSYPLQLAGATDTQYF. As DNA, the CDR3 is TGTGCCAGCAGTTACCCCCTTCAACTAGCGGGGGCCACAGATACGCAGTATTTT.

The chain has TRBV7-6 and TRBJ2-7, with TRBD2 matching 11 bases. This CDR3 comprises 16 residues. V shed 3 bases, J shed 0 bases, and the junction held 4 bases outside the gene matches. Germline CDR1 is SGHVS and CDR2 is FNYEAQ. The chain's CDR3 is CASSFGSGGASYEQYF. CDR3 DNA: TGTGCCAGCAGCTTCGGTAGCGGGGGGGCCTCCTACGAGCAGTACTTC.

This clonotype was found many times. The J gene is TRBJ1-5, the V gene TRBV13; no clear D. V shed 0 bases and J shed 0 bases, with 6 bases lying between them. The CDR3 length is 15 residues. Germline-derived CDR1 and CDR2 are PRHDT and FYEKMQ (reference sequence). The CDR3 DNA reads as TGTGCCAGCAGCTTAGGAGGTAATAGCAATCAGCCCCAGCATTTT. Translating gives CASSLGGNSNQPQHF. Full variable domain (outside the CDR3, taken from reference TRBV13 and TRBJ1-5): AAGVIQSPRHLIKEKRETATLKCYPIPRHDTVYWYQQGPGQDPQFLISFYEKMQSDKGSIPDRFSAQQFSDYHSELNMSSLELGDSALYFCASSLGGNSNQPQHFGDGTRLSIL.

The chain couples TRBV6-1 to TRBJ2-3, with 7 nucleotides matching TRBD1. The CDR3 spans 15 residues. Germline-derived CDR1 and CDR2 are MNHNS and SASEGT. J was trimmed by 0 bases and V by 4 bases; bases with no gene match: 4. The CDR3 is CASSAYRGSTDTQYF. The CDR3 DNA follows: TGTGCCAGCAGTGCATACAGGGGTAGCACAGATACGCAGTATTTT.

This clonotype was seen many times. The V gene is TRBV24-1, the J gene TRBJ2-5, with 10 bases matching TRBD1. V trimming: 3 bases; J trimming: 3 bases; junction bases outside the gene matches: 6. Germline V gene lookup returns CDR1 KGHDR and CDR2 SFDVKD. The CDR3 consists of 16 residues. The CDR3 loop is CATSDQGTGDEETQYF. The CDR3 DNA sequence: TGTGCCACCAGTGATCAAGGGACAGGGGATGAAGAGACCCAGTACTTC.

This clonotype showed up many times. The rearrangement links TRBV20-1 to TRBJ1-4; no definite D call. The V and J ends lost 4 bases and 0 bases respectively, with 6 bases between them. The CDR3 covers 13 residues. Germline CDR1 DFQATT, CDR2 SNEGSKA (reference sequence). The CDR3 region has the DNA TGCAGTGCTATAGTGGCAACTAATGAAAAACTGTTTTTT. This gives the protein CSAIVATNEKLFF.

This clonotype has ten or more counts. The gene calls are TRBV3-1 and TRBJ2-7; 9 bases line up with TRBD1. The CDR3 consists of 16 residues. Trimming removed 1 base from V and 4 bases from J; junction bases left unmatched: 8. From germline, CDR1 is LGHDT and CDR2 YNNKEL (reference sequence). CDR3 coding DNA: TGTGCCAGCAGCCAAGGCCGGGACAGGGTGGGGTACGAGCAGTACTTC. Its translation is CASSQGRDRVGYEQYF.

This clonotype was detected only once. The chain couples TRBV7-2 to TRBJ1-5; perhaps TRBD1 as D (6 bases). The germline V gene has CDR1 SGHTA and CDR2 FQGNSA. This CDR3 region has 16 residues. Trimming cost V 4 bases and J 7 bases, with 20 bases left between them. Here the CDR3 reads CASSYSASRGLQPQHF. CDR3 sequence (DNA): TGTGCCAGCAGCTACTCGGCTTCCAGGGGCCTCCAGCCCCAGCATTTT.

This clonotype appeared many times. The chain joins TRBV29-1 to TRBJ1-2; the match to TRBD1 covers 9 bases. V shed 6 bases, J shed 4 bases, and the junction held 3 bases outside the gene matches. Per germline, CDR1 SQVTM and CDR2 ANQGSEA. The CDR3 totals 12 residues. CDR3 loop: CSVGTGLYGYTF. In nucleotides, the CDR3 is TGCAGCGTGGGGACAGGGCTCTATGGCTACACCTTC.

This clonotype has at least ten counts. CDR3 in DNA: TGTGCCAGTTTTATGGAGACCCAGTACTTC. This translates into CASFMETQYF. This chain joins TRBV2 and TRBJ2-5; no firm D call. The CDR3 contains 10 residues. Trimming left V 9 bases short and J 5 bases short, with 7 bases between. The germline gives CDR1 SNHLY, CDR2 FYNNEI.

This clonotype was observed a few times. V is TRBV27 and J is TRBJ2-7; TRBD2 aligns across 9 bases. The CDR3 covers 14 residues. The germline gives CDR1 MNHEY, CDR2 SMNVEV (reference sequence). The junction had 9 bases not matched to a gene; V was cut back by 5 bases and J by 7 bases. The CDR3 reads CASSSGGLSWEQYF. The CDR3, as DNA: TGTGCCAGCAGTAGCGGGGGGCTCAGTTGGGAGCAGTACTTC.

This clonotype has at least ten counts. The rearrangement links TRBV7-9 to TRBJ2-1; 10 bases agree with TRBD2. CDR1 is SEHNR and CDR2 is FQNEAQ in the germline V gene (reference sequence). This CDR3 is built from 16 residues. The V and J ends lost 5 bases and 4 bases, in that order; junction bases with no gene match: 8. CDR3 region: CASSPFTSGAYNEQFF. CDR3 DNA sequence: TGTGCCAGCAGCCCCTTTACTAGCGGGGCATACAATGAGCAGTTCTTC.

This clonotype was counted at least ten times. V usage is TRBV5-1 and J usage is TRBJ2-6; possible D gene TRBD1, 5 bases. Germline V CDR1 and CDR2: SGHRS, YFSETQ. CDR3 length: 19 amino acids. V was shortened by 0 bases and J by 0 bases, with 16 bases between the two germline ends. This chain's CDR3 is CASSLGLTDLSSGANVLTF. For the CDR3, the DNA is TGCGCCAGCAGCTTGGGGCTGACAGACCTCAGCTCTGGGGCCAACGTCCTGACTTTC.